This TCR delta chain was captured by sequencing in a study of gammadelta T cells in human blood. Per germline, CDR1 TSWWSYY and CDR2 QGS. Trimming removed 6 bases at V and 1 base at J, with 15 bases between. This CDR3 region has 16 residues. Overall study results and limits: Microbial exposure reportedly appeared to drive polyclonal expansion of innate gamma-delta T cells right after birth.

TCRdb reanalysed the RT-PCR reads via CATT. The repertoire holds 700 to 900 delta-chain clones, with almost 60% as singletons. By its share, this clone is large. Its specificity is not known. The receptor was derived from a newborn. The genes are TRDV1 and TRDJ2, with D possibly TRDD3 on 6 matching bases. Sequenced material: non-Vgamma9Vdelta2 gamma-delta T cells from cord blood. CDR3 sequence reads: CALGSRDGGLTAQLFF. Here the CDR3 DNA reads TGTGCTCTTGGCTCCAGGGATGGGGGTTTGACAGCACAACTCTTCTTT.